One and the same sample provided the 29 T cell receptor beta chains below, sequenced in a study of sequential checkpoint blockade in melanoma. Treatment meaning: randomized to nivolumab then ipilimumab (arm A) or the reverse (arm B). The assay was immunoSEQ multiplex PCR, and TCRdb's table has in-frame clones only and misses some. The sample lists 2,000 to 2,500 clones, approximately 22% occurring once. Sequenced material: tumor tissue (inferred from file names), taken from a patient given nivolumab and ipilimumab in sequence. Receptors were obtained from a human donor with melanoma.

The chain joins TRBV29-1 to TRBJ2-4, with D perhaps TRBD1 or TRBD2 (5 bases each). The germline V gene has CDR1 SQVTM and CDR2 ANQGSEA. This CDR3 spans 12 amino acids. With 4 bases removed from V and 6 bases from J, the gap between germline ends came to 10 bases. The CDR3 DNA reads TGCAGCGTTGTGGGGGAAGGAAACATTCAGTACTTC. Translating it yields CSVVGEGNIQYF.

This clone was counted a few times. The CDR3 sequence: CASSSPAWTDTQYF. DNA for the CDR3: TGTGCCAGCAGCTCCCCCGCGTGGACAGATACGCAGTATTTT. V and J are TRBV11-3 and TRBJ2-3; D gene unclear. Germline loops: CDR1 SGHNT, CDR2 YENEEA. V gave up 4 bases and J gave up 3 bases, with 11 bases separating them. This CDR3 is built from 14 residues.

J is TRBJ2-7 and V is TRBV28, with a possible D match to TRBD1 (6 bases). This CDR3 contains 13 residues. Trimming shortened V by 5 bases and J by 7 bases, and 15 bases separated the two germline ends. From germline, CDR1 is MDHEN and CDR2 SYDVKM. The CDR3 coding sequence is TGTGCCAGCAGTACCATGGGGGCGGGTGAGCAGTACTTC. The encoded protein is CASSTMGAGEQYF.

This clone occurred a few times. The chain combines TRBV15 with TRBJ2-7; TRBD2 matches 9 bases. Germline values: CDR1 LNHNV, CDR2 YYDKDF (reference sequence). The CDR3 totals 15 residues. V gave up 5 bases and J gave up 3 bases; unmatched junction bases: 8. The CDR3 is CATSGLAGPVYEQYF. The DNA for the CDR3 is TGTGCCACCAGCGGGCTAGCGGGACCTGTCTACGAGCAGTACTTC.

This clone was picked up a small number of times. This chain joins TRBV28 and TRBJ1-5, with D unclear. This CDR3 region has 13 residues. Germline CDR1 is MDHEN and CDR2 is SYDVKM. The germline V and J ends were trimmed by 1 base and 6 bases, with 7 bases remaining between them. The CDR3 nucleotides read TGTGCCAGCAGTTTATTGGGAAGTCAGCCCCAGCATTTT. Residues: CASSLLGSQPQHF.

By proportion, this clone is medium-sized. The V gene is TRBV9, the J gene TRBJ2-3; D is perhaps TRBD1 (7 bases). CDR1 is SGDLS and CDR2 is YYNGEE in the germline V gene. This CDR3 comprises 15 residues. The V end lost 4 bases, the J end lost 3 bases, and 15 bases lay between the germline ends. In nucleotides, the CDR3 is TGTGCCAGCAGCACCCGGACAGGAGGGACAGATACGCAGTATTTT. This codes for CASSTRTGGTDTQYF.

The chain uses TRBV28 and TRBJ2-3; TRBD1 is a possible D gene (6 bases). CDR1 MDHEN and CDR2 SYDVKM come from the germline V gene. V lost 5 bases to trimming and J lost 0 bases, with 12 bases between them. This CDR3 spans 15 amino acids. The CDR3 loop is CASSTIQGSTDTQYF. DNA of the CDR3: TGTGCCAGCAGTACGATACAGGGAAGCACAGATACGCAGTATTTT.

The chain carries TRBV6-8 and TRBJ2-1, with D tentatively TRBD2 (5 bases). Trimming took off 6 bases at V and 5 bases at J, with 17 bases between the two ends. Germline assignment: CDR1 MNHGY and CDR2 SAAAGT. The CDR3 has 15 amino acids. The CDR3 bases are TGTGCCAGCAGACGAACTGACTATAATAACAATGAGCAGTTCTTC. It specifies CASRRTDYNNNEQFF.

The J gene is TRBJ2-1, the V gene TRBV28; 10 nucleotides agree with TRBD2. CDR1 is MDHEN, CDR2 SYDVKM, per germline. This CDR3 is built from 18 residues. The V segment lost 4 bases and the J segment 6 bases; nucleotides outside the gene matches: 15. The CDR3 sequence: CASSSPGHLAGVFNEQFF. CDR3 coding DNA: TGTGCCAGCAGTTCCCCGGGACACCTAGCGGGAGTGTTCAATGAGCAGTTCTTC.

The chain links TRBV5-1 to TRBJ2-3; 14 bases agree with TRBD2. CDR1 is SGHRS, CDR2 YFSETQ, per germline. V lost 4 bases to trimming and J lost 3 bases; unmatched junction nucleotides: 4. The CDR3 totals 16 residues. CDR3 region: CASSPGLAGGTDTQYF. In nucleotides, the CDR3 is TGCGCCAGCAGCCCCGGACTAGCGGGAGGAACAGATACGCAGTATTTT.

Relative to its sample, this clone is medium-sized. The DNA of the CDR3 is TGTGCCAGCAGCGTTACGACCGGGACAGCCGTTGAAGCTTTCTTT. Protein: CASSVTTGTAVEAFF. The chain employs TRBV9 and TRBJ1-1, with 7 nucleotides matching TRBD1. The CDR3 spans 15 residues. Germline V CDR1 and CDR2: SGDLS, YYNGEE. Germline trimming cut 2 bases from V and 7 bases from J; bases unmatched to any gene: 11.

This clone is deemed medium-sized (0.01 to 0.1%). The gene calls are TRBV11-3 and TRBJ2-1; 7 bases are shared with TRBD1. V trimming: 4 bases; J trimming: 4 bases; junction bases outside the gene matches: 13. The germline V gene encodes CDR1 SGHNT and CDR2 YENEEA. CDR3 length: 17 amino acids. In nucleotides, the CDR3 is TGTGCCAGCAGCTCCACAGGGGACCTGAGTCGTTACAATGAGCAGTTCTTC. Protein: CASSSTGDLSRYNEQFF.

The chain recombines TRBV19 with TRBJ2-7, with D possibly matching TRBD1 (8 bases). Germline V gives CDR1 LNHDA, CDR2 SQIVND (reference sequence). Trimming shortened V by 7 bases and J by 2 bases, and 15 bases separated the two germline ends. The CDR3 has 14 amino acids. CDR3: CASTITGGAYEQYF. CDR3 bases: TGTGCCAGTACCATCACAGGGGGGGCCTACGAGCAGTACTTC. The full variable domain, its missing parts supplied by reference TRBV19 and TRBJ2-7, is DGGITQSPKYLFRKEGQNVTLSCEQNLNHDAMYWYRQDPGQGLRLIYYSQIVNDFQKGDIAEGYSVSREKKESFPLTVTSAQKNPTAFYLCASTITGGAYEQYFGPGTRLTVT.

The V and J genes are TRBV29-1 and TRBJ1-2, with D possibly matching TRBD1 (5 bases). In germline, CDR1 is SQVTM, CDR2 ANQGSEA. This CDR3 is 15 amino acids long. V lost 1 base and J lost 1, with 13 bases in between. DNA for the CDR3: TGCAGCGTTGAAGTCGGGGGGAGAGTTAACTATGGCTACACCTTC. Residues: CSVEVGGRVNYGYTF.

This clone has just a few counts. This sequence joins TRBV28 and TRBJ1-2; 7 bases fit TRBD1. The CDR3 has 15 amino acids. Germline V gives CDR1 MDHEN, CDR2 SYDVKM. Germline trimming cut 8 bases from V and 5 bases from J; bases unmatched to any gene: 14. CDR3 sequence: CASGGLYRGSYGYTF. In nucleotides, the CDR3 is TGTGCCAGCGGAGGACTGTACAGGGGTTCTTATGGCTACACCTTC.

The chain combines TRBV18 with TRBJ2-7; 9 bases map to TRBD2. The CDR3 totals 16 residues. With 2 bases clipped from V and 4 bases from J, the junction kept 9 bases outside the gene matches. Germline V gene data show CDR1 as KGHSH and CDR2 as LQKENI. This chain's CDR3 is CASSPAGGRAGYEQYF. DNA of the CDR3: TGTGCCAGCTCACCAGCCGGCGGGAGGGCCGGTTACGAGCAGTACTTC. The variable domain in full, completed from reference TRBV18 and TRBJ2-7, reads NAGVMQNPRHLVRRRGQEARLRCSPMKGHSHVYWYRQLPEEGLKFMVYLQKENIIDESGMPKERFSAEFPKEGPSILRIQQVVRGDSAAYFCASSPAGGRAGYEQYFGPGTRLTVT.

The genes are TRBV10-3 and TRBJ1-2; TRBD1 matches 9 bases. Trimming at V came to 2 bases and at J to 8 bases, leaving 3 bases not matched to a gene. The CDR3 spans 13 residues. Germline CDR1 and CDR2: ENHRY and SYGVKD. CDR3 bases: TGTGCCATCAGTGAGGGACAGGGGACGGGCTACACCTTC. This translates into CAISEGQGTGYTF.

J is TRBJ1-4 and V is TRBV28, with 9 bases identical to TRBD1. The length of the CDR3 is 16 residues. Germline V gene sequence: CDR1 MDHEN, CDR2 SYDVKM. The junction had 10 bases not matched to a gene; V was cut back by 4 bases and J by 7 bases. DNA for the CDR3: TGTGCCAGCAGTTCCACGGGACAGGGTCTGAGTGAAAAACTGTTTTTT. It codes for CASSSTGQGLSEKLFF.

V and J are TRBV29-1 and TRBJ2-1, with TRBD2 identical over 7 bases. This CDR3 has 13 amino acids. Per the germline V gene, CDR1 is SQVTM and CDR2 is ANQGSEA. V lost 5 bases, J lost 7 bases, and 8 bases stayed unmatched. This chain's CDR3 is CSVSSGGWNEQFF. CDR3 sequence (DNA): TGCAGCGTTTCTTCGGGAGGATGGAATGAGCAGTTCTTC.

The rearrangement joins TRBV19 to TRBJ2-3; 9 nucleotides align to TRBD1. The CDR3 has 17 amino acids. Germline V CDR1 and CDR2: LNHDA, SQIVND (reference sequence). V shed 7 bases and J 4 bases; nucleotides not matched to a gene: 15. Here the CDR3 DNA reads TGTGCCAGTACCTCCGGAACCGGGACAGGGCTAGCAGATACGCAGTATTTT. This sequence encodes CASTSGTGTGLADTQYF.

By proportion, this clone is medium-sized. The chain recombines TRBV11-3 with TRBJ1-2; D is possibly TRBD1 (5 bases). The V gene lost 3 bases and the J gene lost 2 bases, with 13 bases spanning the gap. The CDR3 consists of 15 residues. CDR1 is SGHNT and CDR2 is YENEEA in the germline V gene. CDR3 amino acids: CASSFMGGPNYGYTF. The CDR3 region has the DNA TGTGCCAGCAGCTTTATGGGGGGTCCAAACTATGGCTACACCTTC.

A few counts support this clone. The rearrangement links TRBV6-8 to TRBJ2-7, with D possibly TRBD2 on 5 matching bases. The CDR3 spans 15 residues. Germline V lookup: CDR1 MNHGY, CDR2 SAAAGT. V was pared by 2 bases and J by 0 bases, with 11 bases between. The CDR3 loop is CASSYGRAVSYEQYF. The CDR3 coding sequence is TGTGCCAGCAGTTACGGGCGAGCGGTCTCCTACGAGCAGTACTTC.

The chain combines TRBV19 with TRBJ2-6; D is perhaps TRBD2 (6 bases). Germline CDR1 is LNHDA and CDR2 is SQIVND (reference sequence). V was pared by 1 base and J by 0 bases, with 16 bases between. The CDR3 loop spans 19 amino acids. The CDR3 loop is CASSIVLGGTRSGANVLTF. The CDR3 DNA reads as TGTGCCAGTAGTATAGTCCTCGGGGGAACCCGCTCTGGGGCCAACGTCCTGACTTTC.

The chain joins TRBV15 to TRBJ2-1; D is undetermined. Trimming removed 0 bases from V and 5 bases from J, with 17 bases in between. The CDR3 is made up of 17 amino acids. Germline-derived CDR1 and CDR2 are LNHNV and YYDKDF (reference sequence). CDR3 region: CATSRDGIQALDNEQFF. DNA of the CDR3: TGTGCCACCAGCAGAGATGGTATACAAGCTCTAGACAATGAGCAGTTCTTC.

By frequency in the sample, this clone is large. The chain has TRBV28 and TRBJ2-3; 10 bases are shared with TRBD1. This CDR3 comprises 16 residues. Trimming at V came to 5 bases and at J to 1 base, leaving 6 bases not matched to a gene. CDR1 MDHEN and CDR2 SYDVKM come from the germline V gene. CDR3 DNA: TGTGCCAGCAGTCCTGACGGACAGGGGGGCACAGATACGCAGTATTTT. The encoded protein is CASSPDGQGGTDTQYF.

This clone was seen a handful of times. The J gene is TRBJ1-2, the V gene TRBV25-1, with 10 bases identical to TRBD1. CDR1 is MGHDK and CDR2 is SYGVNS in the germline V gene. V trimming: 3 bases; J trimming: 1 base; junction bases outside the gene matches: 2. CDR3 size: 15 residues. The CDR3 region is CASSDRDRGNYGYTF. CDR3 DNA: TGTGCCAGCAGTGACCGGGACAGGGGTAACTATGGCTACACCTTC.

This chain joins TRBV5-1 and TRBJ2-7; a possible D gene is TRBD1 (6 bases). This CDR3 has 15 amino acids. Deletions cut 6 bases from V and 3 bases from J, with 19 bases between. CDR1 is SGHRS, CDR2 YFSETQ, per germline. CDR3 protein: CASTGARGNLYEQYF. The CDR3 DNA sequence: TGCGCCAGCACAGGGGCAAGGGGAAATCTCTACGAGCAGTACTTC.

This clone is classed as medium-sized. The rearrangement joins TRBV11-3 to TRBJ2-1; TRBD2 might be the D (6 bases). This CDR3 spans 16 amino acids. CDR1 and CDR2 (germline): SGHNT, YENEEA. V was trimmed by 1 base and J by 5 bases, leaving 15 bases between them. CDR3 in DNA: TGTGCCAGCAGCTTAGGGGCCGGGAGAGTGAACAATGAGCAGTTCTTC. This gives the protein CASSLGAGRVNNEQFF.

In DNA form, the CDR3 reads TGTGCCAGTACGGGGCCAGGGGAAAAAAATTATGAAAAACTGTTTTTT. Protein sequence: CASTGPGEKNYEKLFF. The chain couples TRBV19 to TRBJ1-4, with D perhaps TRBD1 (6 bases). Trimming left V 7 bases short and J 6 bases short, with 21 bases between. The CDR3 has 16 residues. CDR1 is LNHDA, CDR2 SQIVND, per germline (reference sequence).